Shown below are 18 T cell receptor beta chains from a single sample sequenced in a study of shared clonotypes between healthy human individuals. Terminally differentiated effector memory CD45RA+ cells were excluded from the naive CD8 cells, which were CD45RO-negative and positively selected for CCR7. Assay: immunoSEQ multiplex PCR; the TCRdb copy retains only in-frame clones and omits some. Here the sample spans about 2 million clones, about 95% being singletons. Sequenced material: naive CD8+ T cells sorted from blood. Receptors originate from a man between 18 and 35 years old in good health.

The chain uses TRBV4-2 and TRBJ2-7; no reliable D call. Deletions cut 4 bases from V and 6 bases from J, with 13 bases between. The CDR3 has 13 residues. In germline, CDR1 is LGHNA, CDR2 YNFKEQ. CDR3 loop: CASSPLELSEQYF. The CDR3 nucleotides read TGTGCCAGCAGCCCTCTTGAATTGTCCGAGCAGTACTTC.

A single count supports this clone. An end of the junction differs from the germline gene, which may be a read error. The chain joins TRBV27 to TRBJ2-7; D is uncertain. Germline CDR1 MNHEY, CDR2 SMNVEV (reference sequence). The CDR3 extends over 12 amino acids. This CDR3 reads CASSLPSHEQYF. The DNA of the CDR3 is TGTGCCAGCAGTTTACCCTCCCACGAGCAGTACTTC.

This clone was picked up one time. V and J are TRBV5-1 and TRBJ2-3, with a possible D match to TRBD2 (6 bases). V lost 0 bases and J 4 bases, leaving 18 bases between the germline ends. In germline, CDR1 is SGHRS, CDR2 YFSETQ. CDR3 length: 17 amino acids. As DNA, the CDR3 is TGCGCCAGCAGCTTGGGTGCGGGGAGATTCCCCGCAGATACGCAGTATTTT. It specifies CASSLGAGRFPADTQYF.

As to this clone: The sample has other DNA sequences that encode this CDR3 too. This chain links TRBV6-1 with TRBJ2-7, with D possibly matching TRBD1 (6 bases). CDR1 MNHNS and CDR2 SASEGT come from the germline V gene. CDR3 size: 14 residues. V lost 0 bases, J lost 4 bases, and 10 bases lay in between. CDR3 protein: CASSEAVRGYEQYF. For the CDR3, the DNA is TGTGCCAGCAGTGAAGCAGTCAGGGGATACGAGCAGTACTTC.

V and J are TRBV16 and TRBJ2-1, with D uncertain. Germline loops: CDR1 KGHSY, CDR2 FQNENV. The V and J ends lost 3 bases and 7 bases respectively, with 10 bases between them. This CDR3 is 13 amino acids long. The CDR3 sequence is CASSQGHGNEQFF. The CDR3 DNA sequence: TGTGCCAGCAGCCAGGGTCACGGAAATGAGCAGTTCTTC.

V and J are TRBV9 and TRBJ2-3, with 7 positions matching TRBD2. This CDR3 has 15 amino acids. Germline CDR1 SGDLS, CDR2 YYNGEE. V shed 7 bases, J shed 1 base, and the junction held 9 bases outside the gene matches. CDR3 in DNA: TGTGCCAGCTCCTCGGGGGAGGGTGGCACAGATACGCAGTATTTT. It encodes CASSSGEGGTDTQYF.

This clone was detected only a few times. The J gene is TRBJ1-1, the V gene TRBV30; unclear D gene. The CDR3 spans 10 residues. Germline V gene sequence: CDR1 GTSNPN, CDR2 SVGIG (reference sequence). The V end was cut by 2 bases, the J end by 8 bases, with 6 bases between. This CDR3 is CAWSTPEAFF. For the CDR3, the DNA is TGTGCCTGGAGTACCCCCGAAGCTTTCTTT.

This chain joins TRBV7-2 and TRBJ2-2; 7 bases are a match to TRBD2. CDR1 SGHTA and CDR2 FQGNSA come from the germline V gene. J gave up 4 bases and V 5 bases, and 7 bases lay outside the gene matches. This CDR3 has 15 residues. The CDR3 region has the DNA TGTGCCAGCAGCCATCCTCGCGGGAGCACCGGGGAGCTGTTTTTT. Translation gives CASSHPRGSTGELFF.

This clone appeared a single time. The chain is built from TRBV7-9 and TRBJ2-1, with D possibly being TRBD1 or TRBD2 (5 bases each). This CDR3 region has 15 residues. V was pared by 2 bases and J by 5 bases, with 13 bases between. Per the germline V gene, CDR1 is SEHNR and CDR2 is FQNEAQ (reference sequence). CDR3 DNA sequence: TGTGCCAGCAGCTTACAAGCCCCGGGACACAATGAGCAGTTCTTC. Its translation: CASSLQAPGHNEQFF.

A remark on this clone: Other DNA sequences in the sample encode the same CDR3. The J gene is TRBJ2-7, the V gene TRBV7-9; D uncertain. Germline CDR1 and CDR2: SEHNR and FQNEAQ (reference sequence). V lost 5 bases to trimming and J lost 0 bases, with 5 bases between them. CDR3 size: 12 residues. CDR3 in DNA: TGTGCCAGCAGCCCCCTCTCCTACGAGCAGTACTTC. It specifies CASSPLSYEQYF.

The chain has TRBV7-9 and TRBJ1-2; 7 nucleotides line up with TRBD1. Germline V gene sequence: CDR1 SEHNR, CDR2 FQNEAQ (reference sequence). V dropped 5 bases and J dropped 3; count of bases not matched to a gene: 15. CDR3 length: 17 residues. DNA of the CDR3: TGTGCCAGCAGCCCCGGCCGTGACAGGGAAGATTACTATGGCTACACCTTC. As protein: CASSPGRDREDYYGYTF.

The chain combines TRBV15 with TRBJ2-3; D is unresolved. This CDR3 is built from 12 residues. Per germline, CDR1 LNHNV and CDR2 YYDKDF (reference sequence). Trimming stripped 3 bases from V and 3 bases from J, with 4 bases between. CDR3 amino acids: CATSSSTDTQYF. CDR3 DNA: TGTGCCACCAGCAGCAGTACAGATACGCAGTATTTT.

The CDR3 loop is CAISPPDSSYNEQFF. DNA of the CDR3: TGTGCCATCAGCCCCCCCGACAGCTCCTACAATGAGCAGTTCTTC. The V and J genes are TRBV10-3 and TRBJ2-1, with a weak D call TRBD1 (5 bases). V lost 6 bases, J lost 0 bases, and 12 bases lay in between. CDR3 length equals 15 residues. CDR1 and CDR2 (germline): ENHRY, SYGVKD.

The CDR3 sequence: CASSFEWDRVSYEQYF. The CDR3, as DNA: TGTGCCAGCAGTTTTGAGTGGGACAGGGTTTCCTACGAGCAGTACTTC. V gene TRBV27 combines with J gene TRBJ2-7, with TRBD1 matching 9 bases. The CDR3 sequence is 16 residues long. The V segment lost 3 bases and the J segment 1 base; nucleotides outside the gene matches: 7. Germline V gene data show CDR1 as MNHEY and CDR2 as SMNVEV (reference sequence).

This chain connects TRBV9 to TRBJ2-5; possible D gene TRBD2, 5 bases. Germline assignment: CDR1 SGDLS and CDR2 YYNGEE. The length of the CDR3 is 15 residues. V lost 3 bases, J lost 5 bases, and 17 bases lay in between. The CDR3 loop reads CASSAGGGSLETQYF. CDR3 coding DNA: TGTGCCAGCAGCGCAGGCGGAGGAAGCCTGGAGACCCAGTACTTC.

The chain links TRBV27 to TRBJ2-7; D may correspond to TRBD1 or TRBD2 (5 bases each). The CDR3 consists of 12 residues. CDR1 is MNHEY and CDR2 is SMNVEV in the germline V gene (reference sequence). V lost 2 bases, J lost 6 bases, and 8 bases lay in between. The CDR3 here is CASSLRDGEQYF. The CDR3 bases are TGTGCCAGCAGTTTAAGGGACGGCGAGCAGTACTTC.

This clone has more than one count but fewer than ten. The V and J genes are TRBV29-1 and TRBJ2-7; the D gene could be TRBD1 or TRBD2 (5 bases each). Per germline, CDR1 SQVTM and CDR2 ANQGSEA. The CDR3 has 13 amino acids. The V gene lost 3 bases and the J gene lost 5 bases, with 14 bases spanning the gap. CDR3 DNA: TGCAGCGTTGACGGGGCCGCGACAGACGAGCAGTACTTC. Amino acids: CSVDGAATDEQYF.

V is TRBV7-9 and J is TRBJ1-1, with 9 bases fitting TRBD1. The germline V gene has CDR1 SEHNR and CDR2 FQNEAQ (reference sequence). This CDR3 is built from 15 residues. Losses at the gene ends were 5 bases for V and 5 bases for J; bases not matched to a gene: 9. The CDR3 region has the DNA TGTGCCAGCAGCGCCGGGACAGGGCTTCGGACTGAAGCTTTCTTT. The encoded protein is CASSAGTGLRTEAFF.